This T cell receptor (beta chain) derives from a study of blood T cell repertoires in COVID-19. Looking at the study overall: The United States, Italy and Spain provided the acute and convalescent COVID-19 samples. The cDNA or gDNA used as material had been derived from T cells, B-cell-depleted T cells, or PBMCs.

Trimming removed 1 base from V and 8 bases from J, with 26 bases in between. The CDR3 has 18 amino acids. CDR1 and CDR2 from the germline V gene are SEHNR and FQNEAQ (reference sequence). Per the study methods: Reference gene primer amplification gave estimated nucleated cell counts. Method: immunoSEQ multiplex PCR; TCRdb's copy keeps in-frame clones and lacks some. V and J calls and clone size come straight from that table; D and trimming were deduced from the DNA. The data contain 35,000 to 40,000 clones, approximately 90% of them singletons. Sequenced: peripheral blood. This chain joins TRBV7-9 and TRBJ1-1, with D possibly matching TRBD1 (5 bases). This TCR was sampled from a human donor in a cohort sampled during active COVID-19. CDR3 sequence reads: CASSLGGLDLPGRREAFF. The CDR3 coding sequence is TGTGCCAGCAGCTTAGGGGGACTGGACCTTCCTGGTCGGAGGGAAGCTTTCTTT.